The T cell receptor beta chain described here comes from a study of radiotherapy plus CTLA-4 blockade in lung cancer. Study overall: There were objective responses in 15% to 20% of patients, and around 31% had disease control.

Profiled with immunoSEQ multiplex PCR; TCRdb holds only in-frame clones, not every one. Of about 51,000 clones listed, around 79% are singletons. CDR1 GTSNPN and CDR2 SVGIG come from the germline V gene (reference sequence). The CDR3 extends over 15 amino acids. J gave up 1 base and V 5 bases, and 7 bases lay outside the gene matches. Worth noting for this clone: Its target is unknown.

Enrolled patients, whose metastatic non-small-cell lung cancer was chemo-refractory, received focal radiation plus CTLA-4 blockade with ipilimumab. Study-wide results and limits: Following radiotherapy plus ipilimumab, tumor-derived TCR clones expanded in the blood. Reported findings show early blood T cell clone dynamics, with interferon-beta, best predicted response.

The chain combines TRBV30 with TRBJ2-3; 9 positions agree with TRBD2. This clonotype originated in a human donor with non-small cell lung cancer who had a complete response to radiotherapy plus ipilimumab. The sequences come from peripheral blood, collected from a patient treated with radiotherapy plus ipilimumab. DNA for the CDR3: TGTGCCTGGTCCTCTGGCGGGGGGGGCACAGATACGCAGTATTTT. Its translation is CAWSSGGGGTDTQYF.